The 20 T cell receptor beta chains reported below all come from one sample, sequenced in a study of blood T cell repertoires in COVID-19. Libraries were prepared by immunoSEQ multiplex PCR; TCRdb keeps only in-frame clonotypes and omits some of them. This table has tens of thousands of clones, roughly 88% appearing once. Sequenced: peripheral blood. These TCRs come from an elderly woman with acute or convalescent COVID-19.

This chain joins TRBV5-4 and TRBJ1-4; a weak D match, TRBD1 (5 bases). Germline CDR1 and CDR2: SGHNT and YYREEE (reference sequence). CDR3 length: 15 residues. Trimming took 5 bases from V and 0 from J, leaving 11 bases between them. CDR3 nucleotide sequence: TGTGCCAGCAGTTCTACAGGAGCAACTAATGAAAAACTGTTTTTT. Translation: CASSSTGATNEKLFF.

The V call is TRBV4-1, the J call TRBJ1-2; 9 positions agree with TRBD1. The CDR3 length is 16 residues. V dropped 1 base and J dropped 11; count of bases not matched to a gene: 14. Germline CDR1 and CDR2: MGHRA and YSYEKL. CDR3 protein: CASSQGVRGQGWSYTF. CDR3 bases: TGCGCCAGCAGCCAAGGCGTGCGCGGACAGGGGTGGTCTTACACCTTC.

Only one count was recorded for this clone. CDR3 protein: CASGGDRGTEAFF. CDR3 nucleotides: TGTGCCAGCGGCGGGGACAGGGGAACTGAAGCTTTCTTT. J is TRBJ1-1 and V is TRBV11-2; 10 bases align to TRBD1. Germline CDR1 and CDR2: SGHAT and FQNNGV. V lost 8 bases to trimming and J lost 5 bases; unmatched junction nucleotides: 5. This CDR3 has 13 amino acids.

The chain combines TRBV6-5 with TRBJ1-5; 8 bases are a match to TRBD1. The V segment lost 4 bases and the J segment 9 bases; nucleotides outside the gene matches: 14. The CDR3 has 16 amino acids. Germline V gene sequence: CDR1 MNHEY, CDR2 SVGAGI. The CDR3 spells CASSSTDRASLVPQHF. The DNA of the CDR3 is TGTGCCAGCAGTTCCACGGACAGGGCGAGTTTGGTGCCCCAGCATTTT.

The V gene is TRBV7-9, the J gene TRBJ2-5; tentatively, D is TRBD2 (5 bases). This CDR3 has 14 residues. Trimming left V 4 bases short and J 4 bases short, with 13 bases between. Germline V gene sequence: CDR1 SEHNR, CDR2 FQNEAQ (reference sequence). Written as DNA, the CDR3 is TGTGCCAGCAGCTCGTTTACTAGTGGAGAGACCCAGTACTTC. It yields the protein CASSSFTSGETQYF.

The chain recombines TRBV12-3 or TRBV12-4 with TRBJ2-1, with 9 nucleotides matching TRBD2. V was pared by 6 bases and J by 8 bases, with 5 bases of the junction left unmatched. The CDR3 has 13 residues. The CDR3 is CASSWTSVYEQFF. The DNA of the CDR3 is TGTGCCAGCAGCTGGACTAGCGTCTATGAGCAGTTCTTC.

The sample holds a few counts of this clone. The V and J genes are TRBV7-2 and TRBJ2-1; D ambiguous. Deletions cut 5 bases from V and 4 bases from J, with 12 bases between. The length of the CDR3 is 14 residues. CDR1 is SGHTA and CDR2 is FQGNSA in the germline V gene. CDR3 in DNA: TGTGCCAGCAGCCCGTCTTTGGAGTACAATGAGCAGTTCTTC. Amino acid sequence: CASSPSLEYNEQFF.

The V call is TRBV19, the J call TRBJ1-5, with no clear D. Trimming took off 4 bases at V and 0 bases at J, with 7 bases between the two ends. This CDR3 is built from 14 residues. From germline, CDR1 is LNHDA and CDR2 SQIVND (reference sequence). CDR3 sequence reads: CASSTHGSNQPQHF. The CDR3 coding sequence is TGTGCCAGTAGTACCCACGGTAGCAATCAGCCCCAGCATTTT.

The DNA for the CDR3 is TGTGCCAGCTCCAGGGACACCTCCTCCTACAATGAGCAGTTCTTC. Its translation is CASSRDTSSYNEQFF. The chain links TRBV18 to TRBJ2-1; TRBD1 is a possible D gene (6 bases). Germline V gives CDR1 KGHSH, CDR2 LQKENI. V dropped 6 bases and J dropped 0 bases, with 12 bases sitting between them. CDR3 size: 15 residues.

The gene calls are TRBV7-2 and TRBJ2-2; TRBD1 might be the D (5 bases). The CDR3 is 18 residues long. V lost 4 bases to trimming and J lost 1 base, with 19 bases between them. Germline V gives CDR1 SGHTA, CDR2 FQGNSA. DNA for the CDR3: TGTGCCAGCAGCTCCTCGTTTATAGGGGTAGGGAACACCGGGGAGCTGTTTTTT. Amino acid sequence: CASSSSFIGVGNTGELFF.

This chain connects TRBV2 to TRBJ2-1, with D tentatively TRBD2 (5 bases). CDR1 and CDR2 (germline): SNHLY, FYNNEI. This CDR3 contains 16 residues. Between the trimmed V and J ends, which lost 3 bases and 4 bases, there was a span of 16 bases. The DNA for the CDR3 is TGTGCCAGCAGTGACCGACGGGGATCCGGGTACAATGAGCAGTTCTTC. Residues: CASSDRRGSGYNEQFF.

This clone was seen a handful of times. The chain recombines TRBV7-2 with TRBJ2-5; 8 bases align to TRBD2. CDR1 is SGHTA and CDR2 is FQGNSA in the germline V gene. J lost 3 bases, V lost 6 bases, and 9 bases had no gene match. This CDR3 has 15 residues. Here the CDR3 DNA reads TGTGCCAGCAGTCAGGCGGGGGGCATGGAAGAGACCCAGTACTTC. It yields the protein CASSQAGGMEETQYF. The whole variable domain, remainder taken from reference TRBV7-2 and TRBJ2-5, is GAGVSQSPSNKVTEKGKDVELRCDPISGHTALYWYRQSLGQGLEFLIYFQGNSAPDKSGLPSDRFSAERTGGSVSTLTIQRTQQEDSAVYLCASSQAGGMEETQYFGPGTRLLVL.

This clone was seen only a few times. The chain employs TRBV12-3 or TRBV12-4 and TRBJ2-7; the match to TRBD1 covers 9 bases. V shed 5 bases and J 1 base; nucleotides not matched to a gene: 0. The CDR3 contains 13 residues. The CDR3 sequence: CASSGTGSYEQYF. CDR3 in DNA: TGTGCCAGCAGTGGGACAGGGTCCTACGAGCAGTACTTC.

This clone was counted between two and nine times. This sequence joins TRBV18 and TRBJ1-6; D call uncertain. The CDR3 length is 16 residues. The germline CDR1 and CDR2 sequences are KGHSH and LQKENI. Trimming pared 5 bases from V and 5 bases from J, leaving 16 bases between. Here the CDR3 DNA reads TGTGCCAGCTCATTCGACATAATCCCAGATAATTCACCCCTCCACTTT. Translating it yields CASSFDIIPDNSPLHF.

CDR3 nucleotide sequence: TGTGCCAGCTCACCAACCGACTTTGGACAGGGGGCCAAAAACATTCAGTACTTC. It specifies CASSPTDFGQGAKNIQYF. The rearrangement joins TRBV18 to TRBJ2-4; TRBD1 aligns across 9 bases. The germline V gene encodes CDR1 KGHSH and CDR2 LQKENI. V lost 2 bases to trimming and J lost 1 base; unmatched junction nucleotides: 9. The CDR3 is made up of 18 amino acids.

The chain recombines TRBV7-2 with TRBJ1-5; D remains unclear. The CDR3 contains 13 residues. V lost 5 bases to trimming and J lost 3 bases, with 8 bases between them. Germline V gene lookup returns CDR1 SGHTA and CDR2 FQGNSA. DNA of the CDR3: TGTGCCAGCAGCCCCTTAAACAATCAGCCCCAGCATTTT. The encoded protein is CASSPLNNQPQHF. The full variable domain, completed using reference TRBV7-2 and TRBJ1-5, is GAGVSQSPSNKVTEKGKDVELRCDPISGHTALYWYRQSLGQGLEFLIYFQGNSAPDKSGLPSDRFSAERTGGSVSTLTIQRTQQEDSAVYLCASSPLNNQPQHFGDGTRLSIL.

The chain joins TRBV5-1 to TRBJ1-4; TRBD1 agrees at 12 bases. The CDR3 extends over 17 amino acids. Germline CDR1 is SGHRS and CDR2 is YFSETQ. J was trimmed by 8 bases and V by 4 bases; bases with no gene match: 12. CDR3 DNA sequence: TGCGCCAGCAGCCCCGTCGGGACAGGGGGCGCGGGAGAAAAACTGTTTTTT. Translating gives CASSPVGTGGAGEKLFF.

The rearrangement joins TRBV4-3 to TRBJ2-7; D possibly corresponds to TRBD1 (5 bases). This CDR3 comprises 14 residues. Trimming stripped 0 bases from V and 4 bases from J, with 10 bases between. Germline V gene lookup returns CDR1 LGHNA and CDR2 YSLEER. This CDR3 reads CASSQDARGYEQYF. DNA for the CDR3: TGCGCCAGCAGCCAAGATGCTAGGGGTTACGAGCAGTACTTC.

This chain connects TRBV12-3 or TRBV12-4 to TRBJ2-5, with 7 bases matching TRBD1. The CDR3 has 13 amino acids. J gave up 6 bases and V 3 bases, and 4 bases lay outside the gene matches. This CDR3 is CASSLPGGKTQYF. DNA of the CDR3: TGTGCCAGCAGTTTGCCAGGGGGAAAGACCCAGTACTTC.

This chain uses TRBV30 with TRBJ1-6, with TRBD1 as a possible D gene (6 bases). CDR1 and CDR2 (germline): GTSNPN, SVGIG (reference sequence). Trimming took off 4 bases at V and 6 bases at J, with 22 bases between the two ends. The CDR3 runs to 17 residues. CDR3 in DNA: TGTGCCTGGAAGCCCTTGCGGGGGCAAGTTGGTAATTCACCCCTCCACTTT. Protein sequence: CAWKPLRGQVGNSPLHF. Complete variable domain (other parts from reference TRBV30 and TRBJ1-6): SQTIHQWPATLVQPVGSPLSLECTVEGTSNPNLYWYRQAAGRGLQLLFYSVGIGQISSEVPQNLSASRPQDRQFILSSKKLLLSDSGFYLCAWKPLRGQVGNSPLHFGNGTRLTVT.